This entry is about one T cell receptor (beta chain). The antigen is undetermined. The data were obtained in a study of cytomegalovirus exposure and HLA in healthy donors. Study results and caveats: Some TCR beta chains (roughly 150 of them) were listed as cytomegalovirus-associated.

V was clipped by 2 bases and J by 8 bases; unmatched bases: 9. Germline loops: CDR1 MDHEN, CDR2 SYDVKM. CDR3 size: 17 residues. With 60 Vbeta and 13 Jbeta primers, the PCR was carried out. TCRdb's copy holds only in-frame clones and misses some; the assay was immunoSEQ multiplex PCR. The sample shows roughly 190,000 clones, under 85% of them seen only once. The chain links TRBV28 to TRBJ2-3; TRBD2 aligns across 14 bases. The receptor's source is a female donor in good health and CMV-seronegative. Sequenced sample: PBMCs. The CDR3 sequence is CASSLGTSGSIEVTQYF. CDR3 nucleotides: TGTGCCAGCAGTTTAGGGACTAGCGGGAGCATAGAGGTTACGCAGTATTTT.